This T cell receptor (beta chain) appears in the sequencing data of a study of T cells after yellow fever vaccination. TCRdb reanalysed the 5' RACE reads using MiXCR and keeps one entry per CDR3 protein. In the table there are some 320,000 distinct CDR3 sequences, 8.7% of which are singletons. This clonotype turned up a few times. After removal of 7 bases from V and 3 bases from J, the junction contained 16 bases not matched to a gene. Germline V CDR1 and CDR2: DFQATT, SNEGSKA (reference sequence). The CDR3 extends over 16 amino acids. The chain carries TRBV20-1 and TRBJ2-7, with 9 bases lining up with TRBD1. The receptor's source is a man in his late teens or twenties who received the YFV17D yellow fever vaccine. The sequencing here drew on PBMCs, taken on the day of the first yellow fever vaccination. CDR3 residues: CSVSNSPGQGDYEQYV. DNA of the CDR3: TGCAGTGTCTCGAACTCTCCGGGACAGGGAGACTACGAGCAGTACGTC.